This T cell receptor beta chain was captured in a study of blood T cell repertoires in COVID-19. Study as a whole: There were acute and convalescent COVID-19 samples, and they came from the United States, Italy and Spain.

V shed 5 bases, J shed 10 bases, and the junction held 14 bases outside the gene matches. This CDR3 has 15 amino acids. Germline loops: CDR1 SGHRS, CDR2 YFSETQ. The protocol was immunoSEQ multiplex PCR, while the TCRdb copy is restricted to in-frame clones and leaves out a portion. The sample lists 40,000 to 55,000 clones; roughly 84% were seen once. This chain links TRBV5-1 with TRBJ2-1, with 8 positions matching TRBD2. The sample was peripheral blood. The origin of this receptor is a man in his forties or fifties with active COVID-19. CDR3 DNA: TGCGCCAGCAGGCGGGAGGCTGCGGGGATCGGGGAGCAGTTCTTC. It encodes CASRREAAGIGEQFF. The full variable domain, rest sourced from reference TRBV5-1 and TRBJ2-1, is KAGVTQTPRYLIKTRGQQVTLSCSPISGHRSVSWYQQTPGQGLQFLFEYFSETQRNKGNFPGRFSGRQFSNSRSEMNVSTLELGDSALYLCASRREAAGIGEQFFGPGTRLTVL.